This T cell receptor beta chain is from a study of shared clonotypes between healthy human individuals. Study background: The study used three CD4 naive, three CD4 memory, two CD8 naive and one CD8 memory plate per donor.

Naive CD8 populations comprised CD45RO-negative cells positively selected for CCR7, excluding terminally differentiated effector memory CD45RA+ cells. With respect to this clone: The antigen is unknown.

Only in-frame clones appear in the TCRdb table, and some are missing; sequencing was by immunoSEQ multiplex PCR. The sample has roughly 1,800,000 clones; about 95% are singletons. Findings and caveats of the study: What limited the represented genetic and exposure-history diversity was the small number of donors.

This clonotype was sampled from a young man in good health. What was sequenced was naive CD8+ T cells sorted from blood.

In DNA form, the CDR3 reads TGTGCCAGCAGCTCCCCCGGGACATACAGCACAGATACGCAGTATTTT. This encodes CASSSPGTYSTDTQYF. This chain joins TRBV7-9 and TRBJ2-3, with D maybe TRBD1 (6 bases). The CDR3 sequence is 16 residues long. V dropped 4 bases and J dropped 0 bases, with 14 bases sitting between them. Per germline, CDR1 SEHNR and CDR2 FQNEAQ (reference sequence). Supplemented by reference TRBV7-9 and TRBJ2-3, the full variable domain reads DTGVSQNPRHKITKRGQNVTFRCDPISEHNRLYWYRQTLGQGPEFLTYFQNEAQLEKSRLLSDRFSAERPKGSFSTLEIQRTEQGDSAMYLCASSSPGTYSTDTQYFGPGTRLTVL.